The 29 T cell receptor beta chains in this list originate from one sample, sequenced in a study of cytomegalovirus exposure and HLA in healthy donors. The PCR made use of 60 Vbeta and 13 Jbeta primers. This table comes from immunoSEQ multiplex PCR, and its TCRdb copy is limited to in-frame clones, with some not included. The sample consists of about 210,000 clones, over 80% of them appearing once. The sample taken for sequencing was PBMCs. The receptor set was obtained from a woman aged 50 to 65 in good health and CMV-seropositive.

This clone was found once. The chain uses TRBV19 and TRBJ2-2; TRBD1 aligns across 8 bases. The CDR3 runs to 14 residues. The germline gives CDR1 LNHDA, CDR2 SQIVND (reference sequence). With 3 bases clipped from V and 7 bases from J, the junction kept 4 bases outside the gene matches. CDR3 DNA sequence: TGTGCCAGTAGTATCGGACAGGGATTCGGGGAGCTGTTTTTT. Protein: CASSIGQGFGELFF.

As to this clone: The sample contains more than one DNA sequence encoding this CDR3. The J gene is TRBJ1-5, the V gene TRBV27; D ambiguous. V was clipped by 3 bases and J by 5 bases, with 8 bases between them. Germline lookup yields CDR1 MNHEY and CDR2 SMNVEV (reference sequence). CDR3 length equals 13 residues. CDR3 DNA: TGTGCCAGCAGTTTCGGTGGTTATCAGCCCCAGCATTTT. Its protein is CASSFGGYQPQHF.

J is TRBJ2-5 and V is TRBV11-2, with TRBD2 as a possible D gene (6 bases). The V end lost 4 bases, the J end lost 1 base, and 16 bases lay between the germline ends. Per germline, CDR1 SGHAT and CDR2 FQNNGV. The CDR3 spans 16 residues. The CDR3 region is CASSYTAGYLQETQYF. CDR3 coding DNA: TGTGCCAGCAGCTACACGGCGGGGTACCTCCAAGAGACCCAGTACTTC.

V usage is TRBV4-2 and J usage is TRBJ2-7; 7 positions match TRBD2. V dropped 4 bases and J dropped 0; count of bases not matched to a gene: 3. CDR1 LGHNA and CDR2 YNFKEQ come from the germline V gene. This CDR3 has 14 residues. CDR3 protein: CASSPRTSSYEQYF. Written as DNA, the CDR3 is TGTGCCAGCAGCCCCCGGACTAGCTCCTACGAGCAGTACTTC.

This clone was observed a single time. The chain uses TRBV9 and TRBJ1-1, with 7 bases identical to TRBD1. There are 14 residues in the CDR3. The germline CDR1 and CDR2 sequences are SGDLS and YYNGEE. The junction had 14 bases not matched to a gene; V was cut back by 4 bases and J by 11 bases. The DNA of the CDR3 is TGTGCCAGCAGCCGGCAGGGGGGACTTGGTGGGGCTTTCTTT. Residues: CASSRQGGLGGAFF.

V and J are TRBV7-3 and TRBJ1-1; TRBD1 is a possible D gene (5 bases). Germline assignment: CDR1 SGHTA and CDR2 FQGTGA. This CDR3 spans 14 amino acids. The V gene lost 2 bases and the J gene lost 0 bases, with 7 bases spanning the gap. The CDR3 protein is CASSLAGMNTEAFF. The CDR3 nucleotides are TGTGCCAGCAGCTTAGCAGGGATGAACACTGAAGCTTTCTTT.

V usage is TRBV2 and J usage is TRBJ1-4; no reliable D call. V lost 7 bases and J lost 5, with 8 bases in between. Germline loops: CDR1 SNHLY, CDR2 FYNNEI. The CDR3 sequence is 12 residues long. CDR3 DNA: TGTGCCAGCACCCGAGGAAATGAAAAACTGTTTTTT. Encoded protein: CASTRGNEKLFF.

The chain is built from TRBV18 and TRBJ2-3, with D perhaps matching TRBD2 (6 bases). The CDR3 spans 14 residues. The germline gives CDR1 KGHSH, CDR2 LQKENI. Trimming cost V 4 bases and J 0 bases, with 8 bases left between them. The CDR3 region has the DNA TGTGCCAGCTCACGGGGGACTAGCACAGATACGCAGTATTTT. Translation: CASSRGTSTDTQYF.

This clone was counted only a few times. The chain is built from TRBV4-2 and TRBJ2-1, with 10 bases fitting TRBD2. Germline CDR1 LGHNA, CDR2 YNFKEQ. This CDR3 comprises 20 residues. Germline trimming cut 0 bases from V and 12 bases from J; bases unmatched to any gene: 23. The CDR3 here is CASSQDALAGEPLRLIGQFF. The CDR3 DNA reads as TGTGCCAGCAGCCAAGATGCCCTAGCGGGGGAACCCCTCAGGTTAATTGGGCAGTTCTTC.

This chain uses TRBV7-8 with TRBJ1-5; D uncertain. Trimming took off 6 bases at V and 1 base at J, with 10 bases between the two ends. The CDR3 contains 14 residues. Germline values: CDR1 SGHVS, CDR2 FQNEAQ. The CDR3 bases are TGTGCCAGCAGACCCGGGAGAAGCAATCAGCCCCAGCATTTT. This translates into CASRPGRSNQPQHF.

The chain has TRBV28 and TRBJ2-6, with a weak D call TRBD2 (6 bases). The germline V gene has CDR1 MDHEN and CDR2 SYDVKM. V lost 2 bases and J lost 0, with 17 bases in between. The CDR3 is 19 residues long. The CDR3 protein is CASSLLPGPGGSGANVLTF. In DNA form, the CDR3 reads TGTGCCAGCAGTTTACTGCCGGGACCCGGGGGCTCTGGGGCCAACGTCCTGACTTTC.

V gene TRBV7-2 combines with J gene TRBJ1-5; TRBD1 agrees at 7 bases. CDR1 is SGHTA, CDR2 FQGNSA, per germline. CDR3 length: 13 residues. V was pared by 5 bases and J by 5 bases, with 3 bases of the junction left unmatched. CDR3 bases: TGTGCCAGCAGCCGGGACAGCTATCAGCCCCAGCATTTT. Amino acids: CASSRDSYQPQHF. The full variable domain, rest sourced from reference TRBV7-2 and TRBJ1-5, is GAGVSQSPSNKVTEKGKDVELRCDPISGHTALYWYRQSLGQGLEFLIYFQGNSAPDKSGLPSDRFSAERTGGSVSTLTIQRTQQEDSAVYLCASSRDSYQPQHFGDGTRLSIL.

J is TRBJ1-1 and V is TRBV7-9, with a possible D match to TRBD1 (5 bases). Germline V gives CDR1 SEHNR, CDR2 FQNEAQ (reference sequence). The V and J ends lost 2 bases and 1 base respectively, with 8 bases between them. This CDR3 region has 14 residues. The CDR3 nucleotides are TGTGCCAGCAGCTTACCCAGGGAGAACACTGAAGCTTTCTTT. It encodes CASSLPRENTEAFF.

This chain uses TRBV7-9 with TRBJ2-2; D gene unclear. V lost 5 bases, J lost 5 bases, and 9 bases lay in between. Germline values: CDR1 SEHNR, CDR2 FQNEAQ (reference sequence). The CDR3 loop spans 13 amino acids. The CDR3 here is CASSLAGTGELFF. The DNA for the CDR3 is TGTGCCAGCAGCCTTGCCGGTACCGGGGAGCTGTTTTTT.

The chain has TRBV2 and TRBJ1-1; a weak D match, TRBD1 (5 bases). Per germline, CDR1 SNHLY and CDR2 FYNNEI. The CDR3 length is 14 residues. V dropped 2 bases and J dropped 1 base, with 8 bases sitting between them. CDR3 nucleotide sequence: TGTGCCAGCAGTGAAATGCAGGGGAACACTGAAGCTTTCTTT. Its protein is CASSEMQGNTEAFF.

The J gene is TRBJ2-3, the V gene TRBV4-2; 14 positions match TRBD2. The J segment lost 5 bases and the V segment lost 3 bases, leaving 4 bases of the junction unmatched. This CDR3 comprises 16 residues. CDR1 and CDR2 (germline): LGHNA, YNFKEQ. The CDR3: CASSQTSGGGVDTQYF. CDR3 DNA sequence: TGTGCCAGCAGCCAGACTAGCGGGGGGGGCGTAGATACGCAGTATTTT.

The V and J genes are TRBV18 and TRBJ1-1, with D possibly matching TRBD1 (5 bases). Germline lookup yields CDR1 KGHSH and CDR2 LQKENI. V was pared by 4 bases and J by 12 bases, with 21 bases between. The CDR3 spans 14 residues. The CDR3 is CASSLHPRESGTFF. In DNA form, the CDR3 reads TGTGCCAGCTCACTACACCCGCGGGAGTCAGGGACTTTCTTT.

This chain joins TRBV5-1 and TRBJ2-3, with 8 bases aligning to TRBD2. The V gene's germline CDR1 is SGHRS and CDR2 YFSETQ. The CDR3 covers 16 residues. V dropped 7 bases and J dropped 3; count of bases not matched to a gene: 13. CDR3 sequence: CASSRTGTSGTDTQYF. The CDR3 DNA reads as TGCGCCAGCTCAAGAACCGGGACTAGTGGGACAGATACGCAGTATTTT.

The J gene is TRBJ1-1, the V gene TRBV6-5; D is perhaps TRBD1 (6 bases). The germline gives CDR1 MNHEY, CDR2 SVGAGI. The CDR3 contains 13 residues. Trimming stripped 7 bases from V and 4 bases from J, with 13 bases between. This CDR3 is CASISRGGTEAFF. CDR3 nucleotide sequence: TGTGCCAGCATCTCTAGGGGGGGCACTGAAGCTTTCTTT.

The chain has TRBV6-6 and TRBJ1-5; D might be TRBD1 (5 bases). This CDR3 comprises 11 residues. V was clipped by 6 bases and J by 5 bases, with 5 bases between them. CDR1 and CDR2 from the germline V gene are MNHNY and SVGAGI (reference sequence). CDR3 amino acids: CASRGDQPQHF. The CDR3 region has the DNA TGTGCCAGCAGAGGGGATCAGCCCCAGCATTTT.

V and J are TRBV10-3 and TRBJ2-1, with D maybe TRBD2 (7 bases). V lost 0 bases and J lost 2, with 11 bases in between. CDR1 and CDR2 (germline): ENHRY, SYGVKD. CDR3 length: 16 amino acids. The CDR3 coding sequence is TGTGCCATCAGTGAGTCGGGGGGGGCGGCCTACAATGAGCAGTTCTTC. Amino acids: CAISESGGAAYNEQFF.

CDR3 in amino acids: CASSIRTGTGEQYF. CDR3 DNA: TGTGCCAGCAGCATTCGGACAGGGACAGGCGAGCAGTACTTC. The chain joins TRBV7-6 to TRBJ2-7; 8 bases line up with TRBD1. V dropped 5 bases and J dropped 6; count of bases not matched to a gene: 9. Germline CDR1 SGHVS, CDR2 FNYEAQ. The CDR3 is 14 residues long. The full variable domain, its missing parts supplied by reference TRBV7-6 and TRBJ2-7, is GAGVSQSPRYKVTKRGQDVALRCDPISGHVSLYWYRQALGQGPEFLTYFNYEAQQDKSGLPNDRFSAERPEGSISTLTIQRTEQRDSAMYRCASSIRTGTGEQYFGPGTRLTVT.

In DNA form, the CDR3 reads TGTGCCAGCAGCCCGGGACTGAAGACCTACGAGCAGTACTTC. This gives the protein CASSPGLKTYEQYF. The gene calls are TRBV7-9 and TRBJ2-7, with D perhaps matching TRBD2 (6 bases). The CDR3 is 14 residues long. The germline V and J ends were trimmed by 5 bases and 2 bases, with 13 bases remaining between them. Germline-derived CDR1 and CDR2 are SEHNR and FQNEAQ (reference sequence).

The V and J genes are TRBV19 and TRBJ2-3; 7 bases are a match to TRBD1. V was clipped by 4 bases and J by 6 bases; unmatched bases: 4. The germline V gene has CDR1 LNHDA and CDR2 SQIVND (reference sequence). CDR3 length: 13 amino acids. The CDR3 coding sequence is TGTGCCAGTAGTACACGACAGGGTGATACGCAGTATTTT. Protein sequence: CASSTRQGDTQYF.

This chain links TRBV30 with TRBJ2-7, with D uncertain. CDR1 GTSNPN and CDR2 SVGIG come from the germline V gene (reference sequence). This CDR3 spans 11 amino acids. V lost 0 bases, J lost 7 bases, and 7 bases lay in between. The CDR3 spells CAWSVGSEQYF. CDR3 bases: TGTGCCTGGAGTGTTGGCTCTGAGCAGTACTTC.

The chain recombines TRBV28 with TRBJ1-1, with TRBD1 as a possible D gene (5 bases). CDR1 is MDHEN and CDR2 is SYDVKM in the germline V gene. V was trimmed by 7 bases and J by 0 bases, leaving 12 bases between them. This CDR3 spans 14 amino acids. CDR3 sequence (DNA): TGTGCCAGCAACCTTGGGGGGGTGAACACTGAAGCTTTCTTT. Amino acid sequence: CASNLGGVNTEAFF.

A single count supports this clone. The rearrangement links TRBV18 to TRBJ2-3; D is perhaps TRBD1 (5 bases). The V end lost 4 bases, the J end lost 2 bases, and 16 bases lay between the germline ends. The CDR3 is 16 amino acids. CDR1 and CDR2 (germline): KGHSH, LQKENI. The chain's CDR3 is CASSLVDMAATDTQYF. For the CDR3, the DNA is TGTGCCAGCTCACTGGTGGACATGGCCGCCACAGATACGCAGTATTTT.

The J gene is TRBJ2-1, the V gene TRBV7-6; TRBD2 aligns across 16 bases. J was trimmed by 10 bases and V by 5 bases; bases with no gene match: 5. The CDR3 has 15 residues. Germline V CDR1 and CDR2: SGHVS, FNYEAQ. CDR3 bases: TGTGCCAGCAGCGGGACTAGCGGGGGGGCCGACGAGCAGTTCTTC. It encodes CASSGTSGGADEQFF.

This clone was detected only once. This chain connects TRBV9 to TRBJ2-1, with 9 bases fitting TRBD2. The junction had 7 bases not matched to a gene; V was cut back by 0 bases and J by 9 bases. The CDR3 sequence is 15 residues long. The germline V gene encodes CDR1 SGDLS and CDR2 YYNGEE. CDR3 DNA: TGTGCCAGCAGCGTAGACTTGGCGGGAGGGGGTGAGCAGTTCTTC. It translates to CASSVDLAGGGEQFF.